This T cell receptor (beta chain) was obtained from a study of shared clonotypes between healthy human individuals. Study background: Each donor's CD4 naive and CD4 memory cells filled three plates apiece, CD8 naive two, and CD8 memory one.

The V and J ends lost 2 bases and 9 bases respectively, with 11 bases between them. The CDR3 covers 13 residues. Per the germline V gene, CDR1 is MDHEN and CDR2 is SYDVKM. The table came from immunoSEQ multiplex PCR; TCRdb's copy has only in-frame clones and leaves some out. The table records about 2 million clones, 85% to 95% of them present only once. The sequenced sample was naive CD4+ T cells sorted from blood. Subset in this sample: CD45RA+ positively selected. The chain links TRBV28 to TRBJ1-5; possibly TRBD1 for D (6 bases). The receptor comes from a man younger than 35 in good health. CDR3 amino acids: CASSLNRAGPQHF. CDR3 in DNA: TGTGCCAGCAGTTTAAACAGGGCAGGGCCCCAGCATTTT.